The T cell receptor (beta chain) under discussion was sequenced for a study of tissue T cells after allogeneic stem cell transplantation. Data came from immunoSEQ multiplex PCR; TCRdb stores just in-frame clones and leaves some out. The repertoire holds about 8,200 clones, with under 55% as singletons. Germline V gene lookup returns CDR1 KGHPV and CDR2 FQNQEV (reference sequence). Trimming cost V 5 bases and J 2 bases; bases outside gene matches: 3. The CDR3 is made up of 14 amino acids. Indicated time point: mouse harvest day 7 after allogeneic transplant. Tail vein injection delivered 10^7 T-cell-depleted bone marrow cells and 10^6 splenic CD5+ T cells. Mice had MHC-mismatched B6 into BALB/c GVHD, sampled day 7 or 14. This clone appeared a few times. Antigen: not known. The genes and germline here are from mouse. The CDR3 is cut off 1 residue early in the read; its end comes from the germline J gene.

Overall study results and limits: Motif-based clustering found tissue-specific repertoire signatures shared across patients, though few clones were shared. Blood and spleen captured only part of the tissue TCR repertoire. Some tissue clones might be persisting host cells; their alloreactivity or antigen specificity was not determined.

The source is a female BALB/c mouse given C57BL/6 T cells with graft-versus-host disease after an allogeneic hematopoietic cell transplant. Sequencing used gut tissue. The gene calls are TRBV26 and TRBJ1-2; 9 nucleotides line up with TRBD1. The CDR3 protein is CASSTGTGNSDYTF. The sequenced part of the CDR3 DNA is TGTGCCAGCAGTACCGGGACAGGGAACTCCGACTACACC.